The rows below give T cell receptor beta chains drawn from one sample of a study of cytomegalovirus exposure and HLA in healthy donors. The method was immunoSEQ multiplex PCR; TCRdb's version includes in-frame clones alone and lacks a portion of them. The sample carries 150,000 to 200,000 clones, approximately 77% recorded once. The material sequenced was PBMCs. Receptors originate from a man in his fifties or sixties in good health and CMV-seropositive. CDR3s include the opening cysteine and the closing phenylalanine or tryptophan. A D gene is named only where the DNA matches it firmly. Part of the rows lack a size; the others show once, few, many or a class for expanded clones.

d_gene	j_gene	v_gene	abundance	CDR3aa	CDR3nt
NA	TRBJ1-6	TRBV28	NA	CAWGVLNSPLHF	TGCGCATGGGGGGTACTTAATTCACCCCTCCACTTT
TRBD2	TRBJ2-2	TRBV5-4	NA	CASSPGTSGGTTGELFF	TGTGCCAGCAGCCCCGGGACTAGCGGGGGGACCACCGGGGAGCTGTTTTTT
TRBD1	TRBJ1-1	TRBV13	NA	CASRGTGLSTEAFF	TGTGCCAGCAGGGGGACAGGGCTGAGCACTGAAGCTTTCTTT
NA	TRBJ2-6	TRBV7-8	NA	CASSLAPGFSGANVLTF	TGTGCCAGCAGCTTAGCGCCGGGGTTCTCTGGGGCCAACGTCCTGACTTTC
NA	TRBJ2-1	TRBV4-1	NA	CASSQGLSSYNEQFF	TGCGCCAGCAGCCAGGGCTTAAGCTCCTACAATGAGCAGTTCTTC
NA	TRBJ2-3	TRBV4-2	once	CASSQGGVGGAADTQYF	TGTGCCAGCAGCCAGGGAGGGGTAGGGGGGGCCGCAGATACGCAGTATTTT
NA	TRBJ1-3	TRBV11-2	few	CASSWLRGRSGNTIYF	TGTGCCAGCAGCTGGCTCAGGGGACGCTCTGGAAACACCATATATTTT
NA	TRBJ2-6	TRBV5-1	NA	CASSLRVSGGANVLTF	TGCGCCAGCAGCTTGCGGGTTTCTGGTGGGGCCAACGTCCTGACTTTC
NA	TRBJ1-6	TRBV4-3	NA	CASSQDRGSPLHF	TGCGCCAGCAGCCAAGATAGAGGTTCACCCCTCCACTTT
TRBD1	TRBJ1-1	TRBV6-1	NA	CASKVGTGGFTEAFF	TGTGCCAGCAAGGTGGGGACAGGGGGCTTCACTGAAGCTTTCTTT
NA	TRBJ2-5	TRBV5-6	once	CASSPIPVQETQYF	TGTGCCAGCAGCCCTATTCCCGTCCAAGAGACCCAGTACTTC
TRBD1	TRBJ1-4	TRBV5-6	NA	CASSRDRGATNEKLFF	TGTGCCAGCAGCCGGGACAGGGGTGCAACTAATGAAAAACTGTTTTTT
TRBD1	TRBJ1-5	TRBV5-1	NA	CASSAGQGKGNQPQHF	TGCGCCAGCAGCGCGGGACAGGGAAAGGGCAATCAGCCCCAGCATTTT
TRBD1	TRBJ2-6	TRBV4-1	few	CASSDVGQDGGANVLTF	TGCGCCAGCAGCGACGTCGGACAGGACGGTGGGGCCAACGTCCTGACTTTC
TRBD2	TRBJ2-5	TRBV7-2	NA	CASSLVGTSGGRETQYF	TGTGCCAGCAGCTTAGTCGGGACTAGCGGGGGAAGGGAGACCCAGTACTTC
NA	TRBJ1-5	TRBV2	NA	CASSEERNQPQHF	TGTGCCAGCAGTGAAGAGCGCAATCAGCCCCAGCATTTT
NA	TRBJ1-4	TRBV4-3	NA	CASSQEVLSALKRKLFF	TGCGCCAGCAGCCAAGAAGTCCTGTCAGCCCTGAAGAGGAAACTGTTTTTT
TRBD1	TRBJ1-1	TRBV7-3	few	CASTAGGTNTEAFF	TGTGCCAGCACCGCAGGGGGGACGAACACTGAAGCTTTCTTT
NA	TRBJ1-2	TRBV27	NA	CASSPRGGGYGYTF	TGTGCCAGCAGTCCGCGGGGGGGAGGCTATGGCTACACCTTC
NA	TRBJ2-7	TRBV19	NA	CAGETDSYEQYF	TGTGCCGGAGAGACAGACTCCTACGAGCAGTACTTC
TRBD2	TRBJ2-7	TRBV4-3	NA	CASSQDTLAGYEQYF	TGCGCCAGCAGCCAAGATACGCTAGCGGGCTACGAGCAGTACTTC
NA	TRBJ1-6	TRBV11-1	NA	CASSFRGYNSPLHF	TGTGCCAGCAGCTTCCGGGGCTATAATTCACCCCTCCACTTT
NA	TRBJ1-1	TRBV5-1	NA	CASSLTFDREAFF	TGCGCCAGCAGCCTGACCTTCGACAGAGAAGCTTTCTTT
NA	TRBJ2-1	TRBV19	NA	CAVGGYNEQFF	TGTGCCGTAGGGGGTTACAATGAGCAGTTCTTC
NA	TRBJ2-7	TRBV5-5	NA	CASSSGHLSYEQYF	TGTGCCAGCAGCTCGGGACACCTCTCCTACGAGCAGTACTTC
TRBD2	TRBJ2-7	TRBV27	NA	CASSPGTRPYEQYF	TGTGCCAGCAGTCCCGGGACTAGACCCTACGAGCAGTACTTC
NA	TRBJ1-2	TRBV5-4	NA	CASSLKQINYGYTF	TGTGCCAGCAGCTTAAAACAGATTAACTATGGCTACACCTTC
TRBD2	TRBJ2-1	TRBV4-3	NA	CASSRAGAASYNEQFF	TGCGCCAGCAGCCGAGCGGGGGCCGCCTCCTACAATGAGCAGTTCTTC
TRBD1	TRBJ1-5	TRBV2	NA	CASRDRPFNQPQHF	TGTGCCAGCAGGGACAGGCCCTTCAATCAGCCCCAGCATTTT